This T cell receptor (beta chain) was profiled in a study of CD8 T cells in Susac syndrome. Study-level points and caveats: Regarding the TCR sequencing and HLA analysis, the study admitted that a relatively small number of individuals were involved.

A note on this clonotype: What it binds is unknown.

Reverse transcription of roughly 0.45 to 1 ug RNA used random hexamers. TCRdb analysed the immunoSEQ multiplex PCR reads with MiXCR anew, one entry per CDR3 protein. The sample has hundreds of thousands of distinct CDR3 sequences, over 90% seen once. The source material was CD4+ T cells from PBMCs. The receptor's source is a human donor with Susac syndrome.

The CDR3 region is CSGGTEGDTQYF. For the CDR3, the DNA is TGCAGCGGAGGGACAGAAGGAGATACGCAGTATTTT. This chain links TRBV29-1 with TRBJ2-3; TRBD1 matches 7 bases. The CDR3 is 12 residues long. Germline V gene data show CDR1 as SQVTM and CDR2 as ANQGSEA. J was trimmed by 5 bases and V by 7 bases; bases with no gene match: 6.